This T cell receptor (beta chain) came from a study of blood T cell repertoires in COVID-19. Turning to the study itself: In each case, the material was cDNA or gDNA derived from T cells, B-cell-depleted T cells, or PBMCs.

It was during active infection that Seattle patients were enrolled and then longitudinally followed. Original methodology: Reference gene primer amplification gave estimated nucleated cell counts. Method: immunoSEQ multiplex PCR; TCRdb's copy keeps in-frame clones and lacks some. V, J and clone size are those of that table, while D and trimming were read from the DNA. The table has 65,000 or so clones, approximately 88% seen once; the top ten hold 9.5% to 13%. This CDR3 has 12 amino acids. Per germline, CDR1 GTSNPN and CDR2 SVGIG (reference sequence). V was pared by 7 bases and J by 6 bases, with 16 bases between. This clone was found once.

This TCR was recovered from a man between 25 and 39 years old with COVID-19, enrolled during active disease. What was sequenced was peripheral blood. The rearrangement joins TRBV30 to TRBJ2-7, with D possibly being TRBD2 (6 bases). CDR3 sequence reads: CASGTGAGEQYF. In nucleotides, the CDR3 is TGTGCCTCGGGTACGGGAGCTGGCGAGCAGTACTTC.